The next 14 T cell receptor beta chains were all read from a single sample in a study of identical twins. TCRdb itself ran the 5' RACE reads through MiXCR, one entry per CDR3 protein. Counted here are 640,000 or so distinct CDR3 sequences, 5.5% to 7.5% occurring once; the ten biggest clones make up roughly 2%. Sequencing was performed on naive T cells sorted from blood. The receptors originated from a man younger than 35 in good health.

There are many counts of this clonotype. J is TRBJ2-3 and V is TRBV28; D uncertain. Trimming pared 7 bases from V and 4 bases from J, leaving 9 bases between. CDR1 and CDR2 from the germline V gene are MDHEN and SYDVKM. The CDR3 extends over 12 amino acids. CDR3 in DNA: TGTGCCAGCAAAACCATGCCAGATACGCAGTATTTT. This sequence encodes CASKTMPDTQYF.

This clonotype was recorded a few times. J is TRBJ1-5 and V is TRBV12-3 or TRBV12-4; D is uncertain. Between the trimmed V and J ends, which lost 6 bases and 3 bases, there was a span of 15 bases. The CDR3 is 15 amino acids. CDR3 region: CASRPGRNYNQPQHF. The CDR3 DNA sequence: TGTGCCAGCAGACCTGGACGGAATTACAATCAGCCCCAGCATTTT.

This clonotype has just a few counts. In nucleotides, the CDR3 is TGCAGTGCGGGGAGGACTAGCGGGGGAGCTGAGCAGTTCTTC. Amino acid sequence: CSAGRTSGGAEQFF. J is TRBJ2-1 and V is TRBV20-1, with 13 bases that match TRBD2. The CDR3 spans 14 residues. Trimming cost V 6 bases and J 9 bases; bases outside gene matches: 8. CDR1 DFQATT and CDR2 SNEGSKA come from the germline V gene (reference sequence).

Many counts were recorded for this clonotype. V gene TRBV5-1 combines with J gene TRBJ2-3; 11 positions agree with TRBD2. CDR1 is SGHRS and CDR2 is YFSETQ in the germline V gene. This CDR3 is built from 17 residues. V shed 0 bases, J shed 3 bases, and the junction held 6 bases outside the gene matches. The CDR3 sequence: CASSLDEGLAETDTQYF. The CDR3 bases are TGCGCCAGCAGCTTGGATGAGGGACTAGCGGAGACAGATACGCAGTATTTT. Looking up the rest from reference TRBV5-1 and TRBJ2-3 gives the full variable domain: KAGVTQTPRYLIKTRGQQVTLSCSPISGHRSVSWYQQTPGQGLQFLFEYFSETQRNKGNFPGRFSGRQFSNSRSEMNVSTLELGDSALYLCASSLDEGLAETDTQYFGPGTRLTVL.

This rearrangement joins TRBV13 to TRBJ2-1; 7 bases are shared with TRBD2. The CDR3 covers 15 residues. From germline, CDR1 is PRHDT and CDR2 FYEKMQ (reference sequence). J lost 9 bases, V lost 1 base, and 9 bases had no gene match. The CDR3 region is CASSLEGTKSSEQFF. The CDR3 coding sequence is TGTGCCAGCAGCTTAGAAGGGACTAAAAGTAGTGAGCAGTTCTTC.

This clonotype was seen repeatedly, ten times or more. The genes are TRBV5-1 and TRBJ2-3; D is uncertain. Germline V gives CDR1 SGHRS, CDR2 YFSETQ. With 0 bases removed from V and 0 bases from J, the gap between germline ends came to 8 bases. The CDR3 totals 15 residues. The CDR3 region is CASSLDGTSTDTQYF. The CDR3 nucleotides read TGCGCCAGCAGCTTGGACGGAACTAGCACAGATACGCAGTATTTT.

This clonotype has just a few counts. The gene calls are TRBV20-1 and TRBJ1-3; D is unclear. Germline CDR1 reads DFQATT; CDR2 reads SNEGSKA (reference sequence). The CDR3 consists of 15 residues. Trimming took off 0 bases at V and 3 bases at J, with 12 bases between the two ends. The CDR3 loop reads CSARDPRGGGNTIYF. For the CDR3, the DNA is TGCAGTGCTAGAGACCCCCGGGGAGGTGGAAACACCATATATTTT.

This clonotype was recorded a few times. The genes are TRBV29-1 and TRBJ2-1; no clear D. The length of the CDR3 is 13 residues. Germline loops: CDR1 SQVTM, CDR2 ANQGSEA. V was pared by 5 bases and J by 0 bases, with 8 bases between. For the CDR3, the DNA is TGCAGCGTTCTTGAGGTCTCCTACAATGAGCAGTTCTTC. Translation gives CSVLEVSYNEQFF.

The chain uses TRBV30 and TRBJ2-1; D not resolved. V lost 2 bases and J lost 3, with 11 bases in between. The CDR3 length is 14 residues. CDR1 is GTSNPN and CDR2 is SVGIG in the germline V gene (reference sequence). CDR3 region: CAWSFGLSYNEQFF. For the CDR3, the DNA is TGTGCCTGGAGTTTTGGCCTCAGCTACAATGAGCAGTTCTTC.

The chain is built from TRBV6-1 and TRBJ2-2, with 9 positions matching TRBD1. There are 16 residues in the CDR3. CDR1 is MNHNS and CDR2 is SASEGT in the germline V gene. J gave up 1 base and V 6 bases, and 6 bases lay outside the gene matches. CDR3: CASRVGGQGNTGELFF. In nucleotides, the CDR3 is TGTGCCAGCAGAGTCGGGGGACAGGGGAACACCGGGGAGCTGTTTTTT.

This clonotype was observed at least ten times. The rearrangement joins TRBV12-3 or TRBV12-4 to TRBJ2-3, with D perhaps given as TRBD1 or TRBD2 (6 bases each). The CDR3 contains 13 residues. V shed 3 bases and J shed 6 bases, with 10 bases lying between them. Here the CDR3 reads CASSFWRGDTQYF. Written as DNA, the CDR3 is TGTGCCAGCAGTTTTTGGAGGGGGGATACGCAGTATTTT.

This clonotype was detected ten times or more. V and J are TRBV6-1 and TRBJ2-2, with D tentatively TRBD1 (5 bases). Trimming cost V 6 bases and J 1 base, with 9 bases left between them. CDR3 size: 14 residues. The germline gives CDR1 MNHNS, CDR2 SASEGT. This chain's CDR3 is CASRPQGNTGELFF. The CDR3, as DNA: TGTGCCAGCAGGCCCCAGGGGAACACCGGGGAGCTGTTTTTT.

The sample holds a few counts of this clonotype. V is TRBV3-1 and J is TRBJ2-1; no definite D call. Germline-derived CDR1 and CDR2 are LGHDT and YNNKEL (reference sequence). V lost 1 base and J lost 5, with 6 bases in between. The CDR3 has 13 amino acids. The CDR3 DNA sequence: TGTGCCAGCAGCCAAGCCGTGAACAATGAGCAGTTCTTC. Translating gives CASSQAVNNEQFF.

Ten or more counts support this clonotype. The chain couples TRBV29-1 to TRBJ2-5; D uncertain. V lost 6 bases, J lost 4 bases, and 6 bases lay in between. This CDR3 region has 10 residues. Germline V lookup: CDR1 SQVTM, CDR2 ANQGSEA. This CDR3 is CSVGLETQYF. DNA for the CDR3: TGCAGCGTCGGCCTAGAGACCCAGTACTTC.